Reported below is one T cell receptor beta chain. Its antigen is not identified. The data were taken from a study of cytomegalovirus exposure and HLA in healthy donors. PCR involved 60 Vbeta and 13 Jbeta primers. Original methodology: Approximately 9.9 million of roughly 81 million unique TCR beta chains were shared, per a later count. The repertoire was sequenced with immunoSEQ multiplex PCR; TCRdb's copy has only in-frame clones and lacks some. Clonal size and the V and J genes are those of that table, whereas D and trimming came from the DNA. The sample has more than 90,000 clones; about 80% are singletons. The study's findings and limits: Differences between HLA loci emerged in a later analysis of TCR association rates, with DRB1 most and HLA-C fewest. In a later analysis, parvovirus B19, influenza, CMV and Epstein-Barr virus appeared linked to several top co-occurrence clusters.

CDR3 length: 16 amino acids. With V trimmed by 2 bases and J by 10 bases, 11 bases remained unmatched. The germline gives CDR1 SGHNT, CDR2 YYREEE (reference sequence). The sequenced sample was PBMCs. This sequence joins TRBV5-4 and TRBJ2-1, with 11 bases lining up with TRBD2. The receptor was derived from a middle-aged man in good health and CMV-seronegative. CDR3 protein: CASSFNSGRAWGEQFF. CDR3 DNA: TGTGCCAGCAGCTTTAATAGCGGGAGGGCCTGGGGGGAGCAGTTCTTC. Supplemented by reference TRBV5-4 and TRBJ2-1, the full variable domain reads ETGVTQSPTHLIKTRGQQVTLRCSSQSGHNTVSWYQQALGQGPQFIFQYYREEENGRGNFPPRFSGLQFPNYSSELNVNALELDDSALYLCASSFNSGRAWGEQFFGPGTRLTVL.